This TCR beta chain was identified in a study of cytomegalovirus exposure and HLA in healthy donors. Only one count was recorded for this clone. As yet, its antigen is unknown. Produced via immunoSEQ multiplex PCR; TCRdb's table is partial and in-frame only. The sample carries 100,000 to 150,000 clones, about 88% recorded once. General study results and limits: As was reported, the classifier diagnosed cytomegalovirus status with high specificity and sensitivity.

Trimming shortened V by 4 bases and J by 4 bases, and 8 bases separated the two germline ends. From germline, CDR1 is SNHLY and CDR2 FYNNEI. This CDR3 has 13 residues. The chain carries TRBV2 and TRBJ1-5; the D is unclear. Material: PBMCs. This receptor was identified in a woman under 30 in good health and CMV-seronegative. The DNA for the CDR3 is TGTGCCAGCAGTGGTTATGAGAATCAGCCCCAGCATTTT. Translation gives CASSGYENQPQHF. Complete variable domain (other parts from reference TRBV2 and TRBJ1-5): EPEVTQTPSHQVTQMGQEVILRCVPISNHLYFYWYRQILGQKVEFLVSFYNNEISEKSEIFDDQFSVERPDGSNFTLKIRSTKLEDSAMYFCASSGYENQPQHFGDGTRLSIL.